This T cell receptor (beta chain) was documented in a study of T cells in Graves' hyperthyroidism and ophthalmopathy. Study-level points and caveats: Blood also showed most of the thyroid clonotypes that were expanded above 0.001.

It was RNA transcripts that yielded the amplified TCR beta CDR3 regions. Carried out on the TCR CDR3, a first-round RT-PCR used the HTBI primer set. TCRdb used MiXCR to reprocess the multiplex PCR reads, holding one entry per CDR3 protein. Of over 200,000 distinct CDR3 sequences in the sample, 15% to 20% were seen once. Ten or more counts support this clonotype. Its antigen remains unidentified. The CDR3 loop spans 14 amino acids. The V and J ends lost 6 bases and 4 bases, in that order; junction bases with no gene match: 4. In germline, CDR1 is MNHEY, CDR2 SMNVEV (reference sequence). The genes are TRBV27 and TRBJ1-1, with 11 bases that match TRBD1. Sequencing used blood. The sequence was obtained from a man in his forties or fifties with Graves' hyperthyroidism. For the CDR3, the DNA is TGTGCCAGCAGATGGACAGGGGGCTTCACTGAAGCTTTCTTT. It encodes CASRWTGGFTEAFF.